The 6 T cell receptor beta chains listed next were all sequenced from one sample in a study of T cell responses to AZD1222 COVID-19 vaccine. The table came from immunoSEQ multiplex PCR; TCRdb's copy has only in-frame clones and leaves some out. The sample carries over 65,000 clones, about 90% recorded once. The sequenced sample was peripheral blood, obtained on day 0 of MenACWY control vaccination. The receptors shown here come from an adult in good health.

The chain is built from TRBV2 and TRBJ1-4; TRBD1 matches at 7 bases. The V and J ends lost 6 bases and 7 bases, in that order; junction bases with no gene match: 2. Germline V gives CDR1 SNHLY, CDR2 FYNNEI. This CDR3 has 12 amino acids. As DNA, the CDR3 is TGTGCCAGCAGGGGGGACAGTGAAAAACTGTTTTTT. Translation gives CASRGDSEKLFF.

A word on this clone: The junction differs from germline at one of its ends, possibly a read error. The CDR3 DNA reads as TGTGCCAGCAGCCCCTGGGCGGGAGAGAGCACATATACGCAGTATTTT. Its protein product is CASSPWAGESTYTQYF. The chain couples TRBV7-9 to TRBJ2-3, with TRBD2 matching 7 bases. Germline CDR1 SEHNR, CDR2 FQNEAQ (reference sequence). CDR3 length: 16 residues.

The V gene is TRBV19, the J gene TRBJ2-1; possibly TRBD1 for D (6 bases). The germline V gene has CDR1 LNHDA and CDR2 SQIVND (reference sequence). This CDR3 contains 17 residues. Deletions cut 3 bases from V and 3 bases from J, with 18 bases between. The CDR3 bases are TGTGCCAGTAGTATTGGGACCGGGACACCTGTCTACAATGAGCAGTTCTTC. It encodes CASSIGTGTPVYNEQFF.

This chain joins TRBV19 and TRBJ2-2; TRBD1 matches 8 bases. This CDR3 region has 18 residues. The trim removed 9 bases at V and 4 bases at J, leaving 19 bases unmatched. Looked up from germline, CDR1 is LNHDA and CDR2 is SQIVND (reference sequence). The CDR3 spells CASLPEGRGLLGTGELFF. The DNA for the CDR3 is TGTGCCAGCCTCCCAGAGGGCAGGGGGCTTTTGGGCACCGGGGAGCTGTTTTTT.

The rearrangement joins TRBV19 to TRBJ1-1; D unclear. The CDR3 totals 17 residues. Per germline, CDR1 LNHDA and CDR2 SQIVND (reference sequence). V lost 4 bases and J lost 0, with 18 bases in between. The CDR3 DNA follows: TGTGCCAGTAGTAAGCTTATACCTAGTAGGGTGAACACTGAAGCTTTCTTT. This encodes CASSKLIPSRVNTEAFF.

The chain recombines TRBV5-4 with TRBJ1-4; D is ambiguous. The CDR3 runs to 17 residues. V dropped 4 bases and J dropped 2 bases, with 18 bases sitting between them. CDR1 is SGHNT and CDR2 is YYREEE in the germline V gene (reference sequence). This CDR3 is CASSPQGPHVTNEKLFF. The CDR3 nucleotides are TGTGCCAGCAGCCCTCAAGGCCCTCATGTTACTAATGAAAAACTGTTTTTT. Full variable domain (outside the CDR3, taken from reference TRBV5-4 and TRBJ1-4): ETGVTQSPTHLIKTRGQQVTLRCSSQSGHNTVSWYQQALGQGPQFIFQYYREEENGRGNFPPRFSGLQFPNYSSELNVNALELDDSALYLCASSPQGPHVTNEKLFFGSGTQLSVL.